This is a list of T cell receptor beta chains from one sample in a study of blood T cell repertoires in COVID-19. Repertoires were generated with immunoSEQ multiplex PCR, while TCRdb's copy carries only in-frame clones and drops some. The repertoire holds fewer than 100,000 clones, with 70% to 90% as singletons. Sequences were obtained from peripheral blood. The receptors derive from a man aged 70 or older with acute or convalescent COVID-19. Each CDR3 is given with its conserved first and last residue. D genes are given only for firm matches. Only part of the rows carry a size: once, few, many, or a class if the clone is expanded.

-	-	TRBV3-1/TRBV3-2	TRBJ1-6	TGTGCCAGCAGCCTCAAGCAACCACCCCTCCACTTT	CASSLKQPPLHF
-	TRBD2	TRBV27	TRBJ2-1	TGTGCCAGCAGTTTTAAAACAGCGGGGAGCTCCTACAATGAGCAGTTCTTC	CASSFKTAGSSYNEQFF
-	TRBD1	TRBV5-1	TRBJ2-5	TGCGCCAGCAGCTTGGCCGGGACAGGGGCAGAGACCCAGTACTTC	CASSLAGTGAETQYF
-	-	TRBV6-6	TRBJ2-7	TGTGCCAGCAGCCGCCGGGACTCACACTCCTACGAGCAGTACTTC	CASSRRDSHSYEQYF
-	TRBD1	TRBV5-6	TRBJ2-5	TGTGCCAGCAGCGCCCCCGGGACAGGGAGGCTAGGCGCCCAGTACTTC	CASSAPGTGRLGAQYF
once	TRBD2	TRBV4-1	TRBJ2-4	TGCGCCAGCAGCCAAGGAACCCTAGCGGGGGGGGTCGACAAAAACATTCAGTACTTC	CASSQGTLAGGVDKNIQYF
-	-	TRBV11-2	TRBJ2-7	TGTGCCAGCAGCACCACGCGCACAGGCTACGAGCAGTACTTC	CASSTTRTGYEQYF
-	TRBD2	TRBV6-5	TRBJ2-7	TGTGCCAGCAGTTACTCGGGGGGGGGTAAGCCCTACGAGCAGTACTTC	CASSYSGGGKPYEQYF
-	TRBD1	TRBV29-1	TRBJ2-5	TGCAGCGTTGAAAAGGGGGCGGTGGTGGAGACCCAGTACTTC	CSVEKGAVVETQYF
-	TRBD1	TRBV29-1	TRBJ1-4	TGCAGCGTTGACGTCCAGGGGGGCGAAAAACTGTTTTTT	CSVDVQGGEKLFF
-	TRBD1	TRBV19	TRBJ1-1	TGTGCCAGTAGTATAGGACAGGGGGCGCGCACTGAAGCTTTCTTT	CASSIGQGARTEAFF
-	TRBD1	TRBV7-6	TRBJ1-3	TGTGCCAGCAGCTTGGGACAGACGGCTGGAAACACCATATATTTT	CASSLGQTAGNTIYF
few	TRBD1	TRBV10-2	TRBJ1-6	TGCGCCAGCAGTTACAAGGACAGGGCGGGTTTACCACCCCTCCACTTT	CASSYKDRAGLPPLHF
-	-	TRBV6-5	TRBJ1-3	TGTGCCAGCAGTCCCGTGAGATCTGGAAACACCATATATTTT	CASSPVRSGNTIYF
-	-	TRBV18	TRBJ1-1	TGTGCCAGCTCACCTAGCGGGCAACGGGGTGAAGCTTTCTTT	CASSPSGQRGEAFF
-	-	TRBV30	TRBJ1-2	TGTGCCTGGAGTCCCCAGCGCAACTATGGCTACACCTTC	CAWSPQRNYGYTF
-	TRBD1	TRBV14	TRBJ2-5	TGTGCCAGCAGCCCAATTGGGACAGGTCAAGAGACCCAGTACTTC	CASSPIGTGQETQYF
-	TRBD1	TRBV5-5	TRBJ2-5	TGTGCCAGCAGCTTGAACGCAGGGGGCGGGGAAGCGGTGAAACGACGGACCCAGTACTTC	CASSLNAGGGEAVKRRTQYF
-	-	TRBV6-1	TRBJ2-3	TGTGCCAGCAGTGAGGGCCTACGCACAGATACGCAGTATTTT	CASSEGLRTDTQYF